The rows below give T cell receptor beta chains drawn from one sample of a study of metastatic and nonmetastatic thyroid tumors. TCRdb re-analyzed the PCR reads through MiXCR. Of roughly 4,900 clones in the sample, about 22% are singletons; the top ten hold about 15%. The specimen sequenced was adjacent normal tissue. The receptors were gathered from a female donor with papillary thyroid cancer or a benign thyroid nodule (not recorded which). Some clones in this sample may be carry-over from other donors' samples. Each CDR3 is given with its conserved first and last residue. Each record gives: clone size, CDR3 length, V gene, D gene, CDR3 protein. A D gene is named only where the DNA matches it firmly. Some rows mark clone size as missing; the rest say once, few, many or name a class of expanded clone.

.,13,TRBV27,.,CATRGDPNQPQHF
medium-sized,15,TRBV4-1,.,CASSQTTTYTGELFF
.,19,TRBV11-2,TRBD2,CASSGSSEREGIRPYERYF
few,14,TRBV6-2/TRBV6-3,TRBD2,CASKNSGTSYEQYF
medium-sized,16,TRBV3-1,TRBD2,CASSQGSGGSKNIQYF
medium-sized,16,TRBV19,.,CASSSKGGAMNTEAFF
medium-sized,15,TRBV12-5,.,CASGLALSGDTEAFF
.,13,TRBV11-2,.,CASSLYYSYEQYF
few,15,TRBV30,.,CAWSPRTELTGEQYF
medium-sized,17,TRBV5-6,.,CASSLLIGEQITGELFF
.,14,TRBV13,.,CASSLGQGNTEAFF
.,14,TRBV18,TRBD1,CASSPGTGTYEQYF
few,14,TRBV6-5,.,CASIWDTDPYEQYF
many,15,TRBV29-1,TRBD2,CSVDGEGESRNEQFF
medium-sized,12,TRBV6-2/TRBV6-3,.,CASSNRLDGYTF